This TCR beta chain was found in a study of blood T cells in healthy people across ages. Germline V gives CDR1 MNHEY, CDR2 SVGAGI. V lost 7 bases and J 2 bases, leaving 18 bases between the germline ends. This CDR3 comprises 15 residues. Together with a sample-barcoded 5' primer, a J-beta primer mix was included in a second PCR lasting about 6 to 12 cycles. Every sample gave at least 2.5 million paired-end reads containing CDR3. MiXCR was run by TCRdb on the 5' RACE reads, yielding one entry per CDR3 protein. The table shows about 1.4 million distinct CDR3 sequences, with approximately 59% occurring only once.

The gene calls are TRBV6-5 and TRBJ2-7, with TRBD2 as a possible D gene (5 bases). Source material: blood. This clonotype originated in a man aged 18 to 30 in good health. The CDR3 nucleotides read TGTGCCAGCACCAACCCGGACCGGGGAACCTACGAGCAGTACTTC. Encoded protein: CASTNPDRGTYEQYF.